A single sample gave rise to the 15 T cell receptor beta chains below, sequenced in a study of blood T cells in healthy people across ages. Through a sample-barcoded 5' primer and a J-beta primer mix, a second PCR was run for roughly 6 to 11 cycles. One entry per CDR3 protein, called by TCRdb with MiXCR from the 5' RACE reads. The repertoire includes about 1.4 million distinct CDR3 sequences, approximately 63% of them detected once, and 5.5% to 8% sits in the top ten. Specimen: blood. The receptors were sampled from a man younger than 35 in good health.

This chain connects TRBV28 to TRBJ1-5; 12 bases fit TRBD1. Losses at the gene ends were 4 bases for V and 1 base for J; bases not matched to a gene: 2. The CDR3 covers 16 residues. The germline CDR1 and CDR2 sequences are MDHEN and SYDVKM. Here the CDR3 DNA reads TGTGCCAGCAGTTGGGACAGGGGGCACAGCAATCAGCCCCAGCATTTT. Protein sequence: CASSWDRGHSNQPQHF. The entire variable domain, with the rest obtained from reference TRBV28 and TRBJ1-5, is as follows: DVKVTQSSRYLVKRTGEKVFLECVQDMDHENMFWYRQDPGLGLRLIYFSYDVKMKEKGDIPEGYSVSREKKERFSLILESASTNQTSMYLCASSWDRGHSNQPQHFGDGTRLSIL.

V usage is TRBV4-1 and J usage is TRBJ2-5; a weak D match, TRBD1 (5 bases). V dropped 2 bases and J dropped 0 bases, with 25 bases sitting between them. CDR1 MGHRA and CDR2 YSYEKL come from the germline V gene. This CDR3 contains 20 residues. The CDR3 reads CASSQTKGEKETDNQETQYF. CDR3 in DNA: TGCGCCAGCAGCCAAACCAAAGGGGAAAAAGAGACAGATAACCAAGAGACCCAGTACTTC.

The J gene is TRBJ1-2, the V gene TRBV7-9; 9 nucleotides agree with TRBD1. CDR3 length equals 17 residues. V shed 5 bases, J shed 8 bases, and the junction held 18 bases outside the gene matches. Germline values: CDR1 SEHNR, CDR2 FQNEAQ (reference sequence). This chain's CDR3 is CASSPRGEGQGGRGYTF. The CDR3 DNA reads as TGTGCCAGCAGCCCCCGGGGTGAGGGACAGGGAGGACGAGGCTACACCTTC.

This chain links TRBV20-1 with TRBJ2-7; no clear D. Per the germline V gene, CDR1 is DFQATT and CDR2 is SNEGSKA (reference sequence). Trimming took off 5 bases at V and 5 bases at J, with 7 bases between the two ends. CDR3 size: 10 residues. As DNA, the CDR3 is TGCAGTGCTCAACGTAACGAGCAGTACTTC. Amino acid sequence: CSAQRNEQYF.

The CDR3 DNA reads TGTGCCACCCACAAAATACCCACAGGGTTCGCTGAAGCTTTCTTT. Encoded protein: CATHKIPTGFAEAFF. V is TRBV15 and J is TRBJ1-1; D is possibly TRBD1 (6 bases). This CDR3 comprises 15 residues. V dropped 8 bases and J dropped 6 bases, with 22 bases sitting between them. Per germline, CDR1 LNHNV and CDR2 YYDKDF (reference sequence). The full variable domain, its missing parts supplied by reference TRBV15 and TRBJ1-1, is DAMVIQNPRYQVTQFGKPVTLSCSQTLNHNVMYWYQQKSSQAPKLLFHYYDKDFNNEADTPDNFQSRRPNTSFCFLDIRSPGLGDTAMYLCATHKIPTGFAEAFFGQGTRLTVV.

The chain recombines TRBV29-1 with TRBJ1-2; D may be TRBD1 (5 bases). The CDR3 sequence is 13 residues long. Trimming took 8 bases from V and 3 from J, leaving 16 bases between them. The germline V gene encodes CDR1 SQVTM and CDR2 ANQGSEA. CDR3 protein: CSIRTGEDYGYTF. Written as DNA, the CDR3 is TGCAGCATCCGGACGGGGGAGGACTATGGCTACACCTTC.

The chain joins TRBV19 to TRBJ1-1; D not certain. The germline V and J ends were trimmed by 0 bases and 0 bases, with 11 bases remaining between them. The CDR3 contains 16 residues. Germline CDR1 LNHDA, CDR2 SQIVND (reference sequence). The CDR3 spells CASSIDLAGMNTEAFF. CDR3 coding DNA: TGTGCCAGTAGTATAGATCTGGCGGGCATGAACACTGAAGCTTTCTTT.

This clonotype was seen only once. This chain links TRBV10-3 with TRBJ2-3; 7 bases are shared with TRBD2. Germline V gene data show CDR1 as ENHRY and CDR2 as SYGVKD. CDR3 size: 13 residues. J gave up 1 base and V 11 bases, and 6 bases lay outside the gene matches. CDR3 DNA: TGTGCCCAGCGGGGTACCGGCACAGATACGCAGTATTTT. Translation gives CAQRGTGTDTQYF.

The chain recombines TRBV15 with TRBJ2-3, with D perhaps TRBD1 (5 bases). The V gene lost 1 base and the J gene lost 6 bases, with 11 bases spanning the gap. CDR1 and CDR2 (germline): LNHNV, YYDKDF (reference sequence). This CDR3 has 14 amino acids. The CDR3 DNA reads TGTGCCACCAGCAGAGGGCCCAGGGTGGATACGCAGTATTTT. This gives the protein CATSRGPRVDTQYF.

The chain uses TRBV27 and TRBJ1-2; the D is unclear. V lost 2 bases and J 3 bases, leaving 10 bases between the germline ends. The CDR3 consists of 14 residues. CDR1 is MNHEY, CDR2 SMNVEV, per germline (reference sequence). CDR3 residues: CASSLRLNDYGYTF. CDR3 coding DNA: TGTGCCAGCAGTTTAAGACTGAACGACTATGGCTACACCTTC.

The chain has TRBV14 and TRBJ2-5; 7 nucleotides align to TRBD1. The assigned J gene may be wrong: the sequence end matches TRBJ2-7 better. Per germline, CDR1 SGHDN and CDR2 FVKESK. The length of the CDR3 is 16 residues. CDR3 sequence: CASSHVTGSNPYEQYF. The CDR3 DNA is TGTGCCAGCAGCCACGTGACAGGGTCCAATCCCTACGAGCAGTACTTC.

This clonotype was counted many times. The chain links TRBV29-1 to TRBJ2-7; 10 positions match TRBD1. Looked up from germline, CDR1 is SQVTM and CDR2 is ANQGSEA. The CDR3 extends over 15 amino acids. V trimming: 3 bases; J trimming: 3 bases; junction bases outside the gene matches: 8. CDR3 DNA sequence: TGCAGCGTTGAGGGCTCGGGACAGGGGAGCTACGAGCAGTACTTC. Its translation is CSVEGSGQGSYEQYF.

This clonotype was seen more than once but under ten times. The chain uses TRBV27 and TRBJ2-7, with 8 bases aligning to TRBD2. CDR3 length: 14 residues. The germline CDR1 and CDR2 sequences are MNHEY and SMNVEV (reference sequence). The trim removed 1 base at V and 5 bases at J, leaving 4 bases unmatched. The CDR3 nucleotides read TGTGCCAGCAGTTTATACCCGGGAGGGAACGAGCAGTACTTC. It codes for CASSLYPGGNEQYF.

J is TRBJ2-1 and V is TRBV20-1; 11 bases align to TRBD2. This CDR3 contains 15 residues. Germline CDR1 DFQATT, CDR2 SNEGSKA (reference sequence). The V segment lost 6 bases and the J segment 4 bases; nucleotides outside the gene matches: 8. The chain's CDR3 is CSALAGGPGYNEQFF. CDR3 in DNA: TGCAGTGCGTTAGCGGGAGGGCCGGGGTACAATGAGCAGTTCTTC.

There are a few counts of this clonotype. The chain employs TRBV7-6 and TRBJ1-6; a weak D match, TRBD1 (6 bases). The CDR3 loop spans 15 amino acids. Germline V gene sequence: CDR1 SGHVS, CDR2 FNYEAQ. V gave up 1 base and J gave up 10 bases, with 14 bases separating them. CDR3: CASSLGGAGSSPLHF. CDR3 bases: TGTGCCAGCAGCTTAGGGGGGGCAGGGTCATCACCCCTCCACTTT.